This T cell receptor beta chain stems from a study of low-dose radiotherapy and immunotherapy resistance in tumors. Study-wide context: Dosing of intravenous cyclophosphamide at 200 mg/m2 occurred every two weeks and took place one day prior to radiation and immunotherapy.

Documented time point: after trial treatment. Treatment meaning: LDRT plus nivolumab, ipilimumab, low-dose cyclophosphamide and aspirin (RACIN trial). The V gene lost 5 bases and the J gene lost 4 bases, with 17 bases spanning the gap. Germline V gene sequence: CDR1 MNHEY, CDR2 SVGEGT. The CDR3 loop spans 15 amino acids. Alpha and beta chains were covered, as first-strand cDNA relied on TRAV- and TRBV-specific primers. Over roughly 20 PCR cycles, TCRs were amplified from a constant-region primer and V-primer adapter. Using its own MiXCR run on the reads, TCRdb lists one record per CDR3 protein. The sample holds roughly 32,000 distinct CDR3 sequences, approximately 49% seen once.

The chain couples TRBV6-2 or TRBV6-3 to TRBJ2-5, with D perhaps TRBD1 (5 bases). The source is a male donor with gallbladder cancer. This specimen was PBMCs, taken after low-dose radiotherapy plus immunotherapy. The CDR3 is CASSVSRGIRETQYF. CDR3 coding DNA: TGTGCCAGCAGTGTCTCTAGGGGAATTCGAGAGACCCAGTACTTC.